These T cell receptor beta chains were read from a single sample in a study of T cells after yellow fever vaccination. TCRdb recomputed calls from the 5' RACE reads with MiXCR, one row per CDR3 protein. This sample yields 300,000 or so distinct CDR3 sequences, of which roughly 7.5% are seen a single time; around 17% belongs to the top ten. The material sequenced was PBMCs, taken roughly 45 days after the first yellow fever vaccination. These receptors were obtained from a man aged 18-30 years who received the YFV17D yellow fever vaccine. Each CDR3 is given with its conserved first and last residue. The D gene is left open where the match is weak. Clone size is shown for a subset of rows, as once, few, many or a class of expanded clone.

TRBV5-1	NA	13	TRBJ1-6	NA	CASSYDSYSPLHF	TGCGCCAGCAGCTACGACAGTTATTCACCCCTCCACTTT
TRBV20-1	NA	14	TRBJ1-5	NA	CSARFAAGNQPQHF	TGCAGTGCTAGGTTTGCAGCTGGCAATCAGCCCCAGCATTTT
TRBV30	few	13	TRBJ1-1	TRBD1	CAWSVPGGTEAFF	TGTGCCTGGAGTGTACCAGGGGGTACTGAAGCTTTCTTT
TRBV29-1	NA	18	TRBJ2-1	NA	CSVEDLHGGPNSYNEQFF	TGCAGCGTTGAAGATCTTCATGGGGGGCCTAACTCCTACAATGAGCAGTTCTTC
TRBV12-3/TRBV12-4	NA	15	TRBJ1-6	NA	CASSSFGPSDWALHF	TGTGCCAGCAGCTCTTTTGGACCCTCCGATTGGGCCCTCCACTTT
TRBV15	few	13	TRBJ2-3	NA	CATSSRGTDTQYF	TGTGCCACCAGCAGCAGGGGCACAGATACGCAGTATTTT
TRBV5-4	NA	14	TRBJ1-1	NA	CASSEPDLNTEAFF	TGTGCCAGCAGCGAGCCGGATTTGAACACTGAAGCTTTCTTT
TRBV10-3	few	14	TRBJ1-6	NA	CAIAPVGGDSPLHF	TGTGCCATCGCCCCCGTGGGGGGCGATTCACCCCTCCACTTT
TRBV20-1	few	14	TRBJ2-2	TRBD2	CSARDSAGTGELFF	TGCAGTGCTAGAGATTCAGCGGGGACCGGGGAGCTGTTTTTT
TRBV12-3/TRBV12-4	NA	15	TRBJ1-5	NA	CASSLLRGGEQPQHF	TGTGCCAGCAGTTTATTGAGGGGGGGGGAACAGCCCCAGCATTTT
TRBV20-1	NA	12	TRBJ2-1	NA	CSARRVRGEQFF	TGCAGTGCTAGGCGGGTGAGGGGTGAGCAGTTCTTC
TRBV29-1	few	15	TRBJ2-5	NA	CSVQRSYFTQETQYF	TGCAGCGTGCAGCGGTCCTACTTTACCCAAGAGACCCAGTACTTC
TRBV6-1	NA	13	TRBJ1-4	NA	CASRQGGGEKLFF	TGTGCCAGCAGACAGGGTGGAGGTGAAAAACTGTTTTTT
TRBV5-8	many	15	TRBJ2-3	NA	CASSLATGGTDTQYF	TGTGCCAGCAGCTTGGCCACCGGGGGAACAGATACGCAGTATTTT
TRBV20-1	few	14	TRBJ2-3	NA	CSASSGDGPDTQYF	TGCAGTGCTAGCTCAGGGGATGGGCCAGATACGCAGTATTTT
TRBV2	few	12	TRBJ1-2	NA	CASTSTGQGYTF	TGTGCCAGCACATCGACGGGACAAGGCTACACCTTC
TRBV5-1	NA	18	TRBJ2-2	NA	CASTSRTDELPNTGELFF	TGCGCCAGCACCTCCCGGACAGACGAACTCCCCAACACCGGGGAGCTGTTTTTT
TRBV3-1	NA	14	TRBJ2-7	NA	CAIPIQGSPYEQYF	TGTGCCATCCCGATTCAGGGTAGCCCCTACGAGCAGTACTTC
TRBV7-3	NA	14	TRBJ2-7	NA	CASSSWAGNYEQYF	TGTGCCAGCAGCTCCTGGGCAGGGAACTACGAGCAGTACTTC
TRBV5-1	few	17	TRBJ2-7	TRBD2	CASSYASGKPISYEQYF	TGCGCCAGCAGCTATGCTAGCGGGAAACCGATTTCCTACGAGCAGTACTTC
TRBV5-1	many	13	TRBJ2-3	NA	CASSLEGADTQYF	TGTGCCAGCAGCTTGGAAGGGGCAGATACGCAGTATTTT
TRBV21-1	few	14	TRBJ1-1	NA	CARGAGGSHTEAFF	TGTGCCAGGGGGGCCGGGGGGTCCCACACTGAAGCTTTCTTT
TRBV9	NA	14	TRBJ2-1	TRBD2	CASSVEAGGNEQFF	TGTGCCAGCAGCGTAGAGGCGGGGGGCAATGAGCAGTTCTTC
TRBV7-2	NA	15	TRBJ2-3	TRBD2	CASSLSGGHEDTQYF	TGTGCCAGCAGCTTATCGGGGGGGCATGAAGATACGCAGTATTTT
TRBV7-8	NA	14	TRBJ2-1	NA	CASSLSAVSDEQFF	TGTGCCAGCAGCTTATCGGCGGTCAGCGATGAGCAGTTCTTC
TRBV5-1	many	14	TRBJ1-1	TRBD1	CASSGQGGGTEAFF	TGCGCCAGCAGCGGACAGGGCGGAGGGACTGAAGCTTTCTTT
TRBV29-1	NA	15	TRBJ1-1	NA	CSVERWGPKNTEAFF	TGCAGCGTTGAAAGGTGGGGACCTAAGAACACTGAAGCTTTCTTT
TRBV5-1	NA	16	TRBJ2-1	TRBD2	CASSLAASGGFNEQFF	TGCGCCAGCAGCTTGGCCGCTAGCGGGGGGTTTAATGAGCAGTTCTTC
TRBV11-2	few	14	TRBJ1-4	NA	CASSLDIGSEKLFF	TGTGCCAGCAGCTTAGATATCGGCAGTGAAAAACTGTTTTTT
TRBV7-7	few	16	TRBJ2-1	NA	CASSPGGSGLLNEQFF	TGTGCTAGCAGTCCAGGGGGTAGCGGGCTCCTCAATGAGCAGTTCTTC
TRBV3-1	few	14	TRBJ1-1	NA	CASSPYRDTTEAFF	TGTGCCAGCAGCCCTTACCGGGACACTACTGAAGCTTTCTTT
TRBV9	NA	14	TRBJ1-1	NA	CASSVVQEGTEAFF	TGTGCCAGCAGCGTAGTACAGGAGGGTACTGAAGCTTTCTTT
TRBV6-5	few	13	TRBJ1-5	NA	CASSWTRDQPQHF	TGTGCCAGCAGTTGGACCAGGGACCAGCCCCAGCATTTT
TRBV7-2	many	15	TRBJ2-1	TRBD1	CASSLVQGLYNEQFF	TGTGCCAGCAGCCTGGTACAGGGGCTCTACAATGAGCAGTTCTTC
TRBV7-9	NA	14	TRBJ2-2	NA	CASSLYKGTGELFF	TGTGCCAGCAGCTTATATAAGGGCACCGGGGAGCTGTTTTTT
TRBV12-3/TRBV12-4	many	14	TRBJ2-1	TRBD2	CASSLTSGDNEQFF	TGTGCCAGCAGTCTGACTAGCGGGGACAATGAGCAGTTCTTC
TRBV6-2/TRBV6-3	NA	19	TRBJ2-2	NA	CASSPLQRGEHPNTGELFF	TGTGCCAGCAGTCCCCTTCAGCGCGGGGAACACCCGAACACCGGGGAGCTGTTTTTT
TRBV4-2	many	17	TRBJ2-1	NA	CASSQRTAASSYNEQFF	TGTGCCAGCAGCCAGCGGACGGCAGCTAGCTCCTACAATGAGCAGTTCTTC
TRBV12-3/TRBV12-4	NA	13	TRBJ1-1	NA	CASSLGRDREAFF	TGTGCCAGCAGTTTGGGCAGAGACCGTGAAGCTTTCTTT
TRBV12-3/TRBV12-4	few	14	TRBJ2-4	TRBD1	CASSPTGIYGIQYF	TGTGCCAGCAGTCCGACAGGGATTTATGGCATTCAGTACTTC
TRBV5-6	few	17	TRBJ2-6	NA	CASTRGGQASGANVLTF	TGTGCCAGCACTCGTGGTGGGCAAGCCTCTGGGGCCAACGTCCTGACTTTC
TRBV28	many	16	TRBJ1-6	NA	CATYDTTSSYNSPLHF	TGTGCCACATATGACACGACGAGCTCCTATAATTCACCCCTCCACTTT
TRBV6-5	NA	15	TRBJ2-4	NA	CASSYPQQLINIQYF	TGTGCCAGCAGTTACCCACAGCAACTAATAAACATTCAGTACTTC
TRBV28	few	11	TRBJ1-4	NA	CASQGEEKLFF	TGTGCCAGCCAAGGGGAGGAAAAACTGTTTTTT
TRBV7-2	few	14	TRBJ2-3	NA	CASSPSYRTDTQYF	TGTGCCAGCAGCCCCAGCTACCGCACAGATACGCAGTATTTT
TRBV13	many	17	TRBJ2-6	NA	CASSPRWDTSGANVLTF	TGTGCCAGCAGCCCTCGTTGGGACACCTCTGGGGCCAACGTCCTGACTTTC
TRBV10-3	NA	14	TRBJ2-7	NA	CAIRRSTGPYEQYF	TGTGCCATCAGACGGTCGACAGGTCCCTACGAGCAGTACTTC
TRBV10-3	few	14	TRBJ1-1	NA	CAIGSEIMNTEAFF	TGTGCCATCGGATCGGAAATCATGAACACTGAAGCTTTCTTT
TRBV19	NA	15	TRBJ1-2	TRBD1	CASSTTWTGNYGYIF	TGTGCCAGTAGCACAACTTGGACAGGGAACTATGGCTACATCTTC
TRBV18	few	16	TRBJ2-1	NA	CASSPSLQGGGDEQFF	TGTGCCAGCTCACCATCCCTACAGGGTGGGGGAGATGAGCAGTTCTTC
TRBV6-5	many	17	TRBJ2-7	TRBD1	CASSYQPGTVGQTEQYF	TGTGCCAGCAGTTACCAACCCGGGACAGTTGGGCAAACCGAGCAGTACTTC
TRBV12-3/TRBV12-4	NA	14	TRBJ2-2	NA	CASSLPDFAGELFF	TGTGCCAGCAGTTTACCAGATTTTGCCGGGGAGCTGTTTTTT
TRBV5-1	NA	16	TRBJ1-4	NA	CASSTIDSATNEKLFF	TGCGCCAGCAGCACAATAGACAGTGCAACTAATGAAAAACTGTTTTTT
TRBV7-9	many	15	TRBJ1-1	NA	CASSLVSGSTTEAFF	TGTGCCAGCAGCTTAGTGTCCGGGAGTACCACTGAAGCTTTCTTT
TRBV5-4	NA	17	TRBJ2-1	TRBD2	CASSPPRGRGGRDEQFF	TGTGCCAGCAGCCCCCCGCGAGGGCGGGGGGGCCGCGATGAGCAGTTCTTC
TRBV5-5	few	15	TRBJ2-3	NA	CASSLVGASTDTQYF	TGTGCCAGCAGCTTGGTGGGGGCTAGCACAGATACGCAGTATTTT
TRBV6-8	NA	14	TRBJ1-1	NA	CLSLRDKTNTEAFF	TGCCTGAGCCTTAGGGACAAGACGAACACTGAAGCTTTCTTT
TRBV19	NA	13	TRBJ2-1	NA	CASSMRGVNEQFF	TGTGCCAGTAGTATGAGAGGGGTCAATGAGCAGTTCTTC
TRBV7-9	NA	15	TRBJ2-3	NA	CASSLEGVGGDTQYF	TGTGCCAGCAGCTTGGAGGGGGTTGGCGGAGATACGCAGTATTTT
TRBV7-2	few	14	TRBJ1-6	NA	CASSLTGWNSPLHF	TGTGCCAGCAGCTTAACAGGGTGGAATTCACCCCTCCACTTT